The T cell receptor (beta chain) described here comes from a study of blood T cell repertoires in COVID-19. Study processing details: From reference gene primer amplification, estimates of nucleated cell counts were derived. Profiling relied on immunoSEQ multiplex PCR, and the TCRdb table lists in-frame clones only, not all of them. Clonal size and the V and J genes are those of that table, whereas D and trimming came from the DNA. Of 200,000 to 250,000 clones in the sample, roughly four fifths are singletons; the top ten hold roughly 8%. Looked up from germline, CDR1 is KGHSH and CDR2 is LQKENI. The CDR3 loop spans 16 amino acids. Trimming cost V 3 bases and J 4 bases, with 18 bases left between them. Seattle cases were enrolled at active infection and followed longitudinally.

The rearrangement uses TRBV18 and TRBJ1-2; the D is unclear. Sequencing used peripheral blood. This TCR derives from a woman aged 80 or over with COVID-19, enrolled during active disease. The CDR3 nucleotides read TGTGCCAGCTCACCCGACCTGGTCCCGGCGGGCTATGGCTACACCTTC. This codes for CASSPDLVPAGYGYTF.